What follows are 3 T cell receptor beta chains derived from one specimen sequenced in a study of blood T cell repertoires in COVID-19 (dated by TCRdb to 2018 to 2021). The method behind the library was the immunoSEQ multiplex PCR assay. TCRdb provides this immuneACCESS table in a form limited to in-frame rearrangements. Some clones are lacking; in checked studies, under half of them reflect an unresolved V gene, and why the rest are absent is not known. A total of 140,000 to 150,000 clones appear in this sample, roughly 87% of them only once. The top ten clones comprise approximately 4.3% of the sample. Specimen: PBMCs or T cells enriched from blood (not recorded which). These receptors were collected from a woman in her thirties or forties who had been exposed to COVID-19.

The rearrangement uses TRBV5-1 and TRBJ2-2; D unclear. Germline CDR1 SGHRS, CDR2 YFSETQ. CDR3 size: 15 residues. Trimming took 0 bases from V and 6 from J, leaving 12 bases between them. In DNA, the CDR3 is TGCGCCAGCAGCTTGGTTTCGTTCGAGGCCGGGGAGCTGTTTTTT. This sequence encodes CASSLVSFEAGELFF.

This clone was counted many times. V is TRBV9 and J is TRBJ1-2; D is unclear. Germline CDR1 reads SGDLS; CDR2 reads YYNGEE. Trimming removed 0 bases from V and 8 bases from J, with 17 bases in between. This CDR3 contains 15 residues. CDR3 in DNA: TGTGCCAGCAGCGTAGGGGTCGAGTTAACGGGGGGCTACACCTTC. It translates to CASSVGVELTGGYTF.

DNA for the CDR3: TGTGCTAGTGGTTTGGTACTAGACAGGGGTATAGAAGAGACCCAGTACTTC. This sequence encodes CASGLVLDRGIEETQYF. V and J are TRBV12-5 and TRBJ2-5; TRBD1 aligns across 8 bases. Germline CDR1 and CDR2: LGHNT and FRNRAP. This CDR3 is 17 amino acids long. V was clipped by 0 bases and J by 3 bases; unmatched bases: 9.